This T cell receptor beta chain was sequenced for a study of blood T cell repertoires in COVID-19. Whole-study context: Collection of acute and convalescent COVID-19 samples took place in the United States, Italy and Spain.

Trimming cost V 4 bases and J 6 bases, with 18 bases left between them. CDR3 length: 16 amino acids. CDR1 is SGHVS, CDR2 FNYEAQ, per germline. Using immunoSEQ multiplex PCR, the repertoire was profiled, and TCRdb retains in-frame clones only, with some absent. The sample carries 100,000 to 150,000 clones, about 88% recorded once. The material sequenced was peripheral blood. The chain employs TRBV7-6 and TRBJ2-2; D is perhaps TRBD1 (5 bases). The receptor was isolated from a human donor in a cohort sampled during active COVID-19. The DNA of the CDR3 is TGTGCCAGCAGCTCGAAAGAGACAGTCGCCGCCGGGGAGCTGTTTTTT. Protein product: CASSSKETVAAGELFF.